This T cell receptor beta chain was found in a study of blood T cell repertoires in COVID-19 (dated by TCRdb to 2019 to 2021). For the study in its entirety: The collaborator samples originated in the United States, Italy and Spain and spanned the acute and convalescent phases of COVID-19. The material from the prospective study consisted of cDNA or gDNA derived from T cells, B-cell-depleted T cells, or PBMCs. The dataset comprised deeply sampled blood TCRbeta repertoires from subjects exposed to, actively infected with, or recovered from COVID-19. A freely available public database, intended as a resource for researchers studying the immune response to SARS-CoV-2, is where the repertoires were released. The samples were drawn from the first 160 participants of the ongoing ImmuneRACE study and from 1,254 subjects provided by 6 global collaborators. A de-identified subject ID, COVID-19 status, age in years and sex were almost always included in the sample metadata. HLA class I and class II types, where available, came from metadata supplied by the sample provider rather than from assay-based typing. On the study overall, not on this receptor specifically: Clinical and demographic metadata were provided uncurated, with the amount varying by source and participant.

Whole blood was collected in K2EDTA tubes by collaborating institutions according to the institutions' own protocols. For TCRbeta analysis, collaborators shipped samples as frozen whole blood, isolated PBMCs, or DNA extracted from either of those sample types. Trimming takes 4 bases off V and 3 bases off J; junction bases not matched to a gene: 3. Taken from cysteine to phenylalanine, the CDR3 has 15 residues. The entry retains the CDR3 DNA only, 45 bases that are in frame from base 1. In the germline V gene (reference sequence), CDR1 corresponds to LNHDA and CDR2 to SQIVND. TCRbeta CDR3 regions were amplified from genomic DNA using the immunoSEQ Assay, a bias-controlled multiplex PCR. Per the source publication's procedure: The number of nucleated cells in each sample was estimated from the amplification of reference gene primers within the assay. To quantify the absolute abundance of each unique TCRbeta CDR3 rearrangement, sequence reads were collapsed and filtered. Productive Simpson clonality was computed per sample as the square root of Simpson's diversity index over productive rearrangements. The source is immuneACCESS, and TCRdb retained only in-frame sequences with V and J called. Part of the clones is not carried over; for the studies checked, unresolved V genes explain less than half of this, and the remainder is unexplained. The DNA gave D and trimming, while V, J and clone size come from that table. Recorded for this sample are about 210,000 clones; almost 90% of them occurred a single time. The ten largest clones represent about 1.5% of the sample.

About this clone: Its antigen is not yet known. No qualities accompany the bases; no much larger clone lies one base away.

The rearranged segments are TRBV19 and TRBJ2-1; 10 bases in the middle match TRBD2. Sequenced material: peripheral blood. This receptor was identified in a man between 18 and 35 years old with active or convalescent COVID-19. The nucleotide sequence reads as follows: TGTGCCAGTAGTAACGGACTAGCGGACTACAATGAGCAGTTCTTC. Translated, this gives CASSNGLADYNEQFF.